This T cell receptor beta chain comes out of a study of blood T cells in healthy people across ages. A second PCR, run for about 7 to 11 cycles, used a sample-barcoded 5' primer plus a J-beta primer mix. TCRdb reprocessed the 5' RACE reads with MiXCR, giving one entry per CDR3 protein. In the table there are 1.5 million to 2 million distinct CDR3 sequences, 49% of which are singletons. The V end lost 6 bases, the J end lost 3 bases, and 15 bases lay between the germline ends. The length of the CDR3 is 15 residues. The germline V gene has CDR1 MNHNS and CDR2 SASEGT. Isolation of PBMCs gave at least 7 million cells per sample.

The sequence was obtained from a woman in her 40s in good health. Sequencing was carried out using blood. The J gene is TRBJ1-5, the V gene TRBV6-1, with TRBD1 as a possible D gene (6 bases). The CDR3 DNA follows: TGTGCCAGCAGGAATCGAGGACAGTTCAATCAGCCCCAGCATTTT. Translating gives CASRNRGQFNQPQHF.